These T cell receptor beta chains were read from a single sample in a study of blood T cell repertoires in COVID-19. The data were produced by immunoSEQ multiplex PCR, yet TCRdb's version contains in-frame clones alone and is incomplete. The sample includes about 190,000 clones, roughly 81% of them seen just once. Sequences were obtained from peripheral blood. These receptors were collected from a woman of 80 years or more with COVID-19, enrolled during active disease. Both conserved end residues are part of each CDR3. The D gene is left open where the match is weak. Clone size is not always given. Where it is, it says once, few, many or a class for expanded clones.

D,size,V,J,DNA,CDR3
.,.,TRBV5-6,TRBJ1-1,TGTGCCAGCAGCGCTCTTTATCCGTCAGGGTCCACTGAAGCTTTCTTT,CASSALYPSGSTEAFF
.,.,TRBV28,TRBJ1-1,TGTGCCAGCAGTTCCTACCTGACAGGCTCGAACACTGAAGCTTTCTTT,CASSSYLTGSNTEAFF
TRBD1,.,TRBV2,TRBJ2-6,TGTGCCAGCAGTTTCCAGGGGGCTGGGGCCAACGTCCTGACTTTC,CASSFQGAGANVLTF
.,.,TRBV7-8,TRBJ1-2,TGTGCCAGCAGCCCCCCCTCGGCAGGGGCTAACTATGGCTACACCTTC,CASSPPSAGANYGYTF
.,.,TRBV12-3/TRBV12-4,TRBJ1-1,TGTGCCAGCAGTTTTGGGAGGGACACTGAAGCTTTCTTT,CASSFGRDTEAFF
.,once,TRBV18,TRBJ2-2,TGTGCCAGCTCACCAGACAGAACCGGGGAGCTGTTTTTT,CASSPDRTGELFF
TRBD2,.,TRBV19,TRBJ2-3,TGTGCCAGTAGTACCCCCGGAGCGGGGGGTTATCATACGCAGTATTTT,CASSTPGAGGYHTQYF
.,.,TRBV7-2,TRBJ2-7,TGTGCCAGCAGCTTATTTTCGCAGGCCTACGAGCAGTACTTC,CASSLFSQAYEQYF
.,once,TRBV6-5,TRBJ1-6,TGTGCCAGCAGTTATCAGAAGGGGCAAGAATCACCCCTCCACTTT,CASSYQKGQESPLHF
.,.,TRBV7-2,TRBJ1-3,TGTGCCAGCAGCCCCGGGGGACCCTCTGGAAACACCATATATTTT,CASSPGGPSGNTIYF
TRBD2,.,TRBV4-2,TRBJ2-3,TGTGCCAGCAGCCAAGGAACCCCGGGACTAGCGGGAGGGTGGGATACGCAGTATTTT,CASSQGTPGLAGGWDTQYF
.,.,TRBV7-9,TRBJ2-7,TGTGCCAGCAGCTACCCTAGTGAGTACGAGCAGTACTTC,CASSYPSEYEQYF
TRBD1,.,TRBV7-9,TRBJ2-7,TGTGCCAGCAGCTTAGATCCGACAGGGGAGCAGTACTTC,CASSLDPTGEQYF
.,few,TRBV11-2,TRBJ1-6,TGTGCCAGCAGCTTAACAGTAACAGGGCGATCACCCCTCCACTTT,CASSLTVTGRSPLHF
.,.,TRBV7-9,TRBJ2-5,TGTGCCAGCAGCTTAGGCCGGGCGGGGACCCAGTACTTC,CASSLGRAGTQYF
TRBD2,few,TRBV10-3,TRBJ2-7,TGTGCCATCAGTGACTCTAGCGGGAGGGCCTACGAGCAGTACTTC,CAISDSSGRAYEQYF
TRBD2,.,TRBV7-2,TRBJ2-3,TGTGCCAGCAGCTTGGCTAGCGGGGGGCCGGATACGCAGTATTTT,CASSLASGGPDTQYF
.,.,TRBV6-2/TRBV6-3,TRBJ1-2,TGTGCCAGCAGTTACTCAAACAGGGATAACTATGGCTACACCTTC,CASSYSNRDNYGYTF
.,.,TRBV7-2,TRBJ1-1,TGTGCCAGCAGCTTAGTGCCCGGGGACACTGAAGCTTTCTTT,CASSLVPGDTEAFF
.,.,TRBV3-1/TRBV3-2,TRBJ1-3,TGTGCCAGCAGCCAATGGAGGGCCCCTGGAAACACCATATATTTT,CASSQWRAPGNTIYF
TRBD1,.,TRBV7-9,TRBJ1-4,TGTGCCAGCAGCTTTTTTTTGGGACAGAGTTATGAAAAACTGTTTTTT,CASSFFLGQSYEKLFF
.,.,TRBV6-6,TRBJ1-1,TGTGCCAGCAGTGCACAGGGGAACACTGAAGCTTTCTTT,CASSAQGNTEAFF
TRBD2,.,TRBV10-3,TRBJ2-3,TGTGCCATCAGAGGACTAGGGGCAGATACGCAGTATTTT,CAIRGLGADTQYF
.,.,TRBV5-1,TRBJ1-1,TGCGCCAGCCGGGGGGCCGACAGCACTGAAGCTTTCTTT,CASRGADSTEAFF
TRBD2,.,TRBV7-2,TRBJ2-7,TGTGCCAGCAGCCTACTTCCGGGACTAGCTTACGAGCAGTACTTC,CASSLLPGLAYEQYF
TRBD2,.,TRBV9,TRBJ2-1,TGTGCCAGCAGCGGGACTAGCGGATACAATGAGCAGTTCTTC,CASSGTSGYNEQFF
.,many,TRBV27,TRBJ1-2,TGTGCCAGCAGTTCTATCAGCGGGCTGGGGGGCTACACCTTC,CASSSISGLGGYTF
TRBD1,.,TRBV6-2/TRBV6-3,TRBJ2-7,TGTGCCAGCAGTTCCCTCGGGACAGGGACCTACGAGCAGTACTTC,CASSSLGTGTYEQYF
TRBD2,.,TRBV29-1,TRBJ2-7,TGCAGCGTGGAACTAGCGGGGGGGTACGAGCAGTACTTC,CSVELAGGYEQYF
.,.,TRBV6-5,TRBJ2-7,TGTGCCAGCAGTTACACCTCTGCAGGGGGGTACGAGCAGTACTTC,CASSYTSAGGYEQYF
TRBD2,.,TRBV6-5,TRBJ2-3,TGTGCCAGCAGTTTTAGCGGGAGGAGCACAGATACGCAGTATTTT,CASSFSGRSTDTQYF
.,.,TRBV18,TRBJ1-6,TGTGCCAGCTCACCGGCCCTCGGGGGTGATCCCCTCCACTTT,CASSPALGGDPLHF
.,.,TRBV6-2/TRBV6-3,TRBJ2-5,TGTGCCAGCAGCTGGCAGAAAGAGACCCAGTACTTC,CASSWQKETQYF
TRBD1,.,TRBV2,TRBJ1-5,TGTGCCAGCAGCCGGGACAGGGCCTATAGCAATCAGCCCCAGCATTTT,CASSRDRAYSNQPQHF
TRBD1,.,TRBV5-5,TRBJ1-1,TGTGCCAGCAGCAGACAGGGATCGGACACTGAAGCTTTCTTT,CASSRQGSDTEAFF
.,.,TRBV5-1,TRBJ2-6,TGCGCCAGCAGCCTGGGACACCCTGGGGCCAACGTCCTGACTTTC,CASSLGHPGANVLTF
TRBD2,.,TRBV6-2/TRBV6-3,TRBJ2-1,TGTGCCAGCAGTTACCTCAGACTAGCCGGTGAGCAGTTCTTC,CASSYLRLAGEQFF
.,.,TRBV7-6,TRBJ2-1,TGTGCCAGCAGCTCCGGCGGGCCGGCCTACAATGAGCAGTTCTTC,CASSSGGPAYNEQFF
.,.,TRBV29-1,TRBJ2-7,TGCAGCGTCACCCGGGCGGAGGCCGGGTCCTACGAGCAGTACTTC,CSVTRAEAGSYEQYF
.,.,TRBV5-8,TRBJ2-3,TGTGCCAGCAGCTTTAGGACAGGCACAGATACGCAGTATTTT,CASSFRTGTDTQYF
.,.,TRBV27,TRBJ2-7,TGTGCCAGCAGTTCCCACCGGGTCACTACCTACGAGCAGTACTTC,CASSSHRVTTYEQYF
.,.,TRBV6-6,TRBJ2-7,TGTGCCAGCAGTTACTCGAAGTGGACAGACTCCTACGAGCAGTACTTC,CASSYSKWTDSYEQYF
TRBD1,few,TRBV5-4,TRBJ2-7,TGTGCCAGCAGCTTGGGACAGGGAAACGAGCAGTACTTC,CASSLGQGNEQYF
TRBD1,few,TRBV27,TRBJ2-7,TGTGCCAGTAGAAAACAGGGGGCCTACGAGCAGTACTTC,CASRKQGAYEQYF
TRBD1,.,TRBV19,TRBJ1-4,TGTGCCAGTAGTCGGGACAGGGTGGAAAAACTGTTTTTT,CASSRDRVEKLFF
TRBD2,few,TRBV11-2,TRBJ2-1,TGTGCCAGCAGCTTAGCGGGAGGAGGCTACAATGAGCAGTTCTTC,CASSLAGGGYNEQFF
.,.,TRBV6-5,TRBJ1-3,TGTGCCAGCAGTCGACAAACCTACTCTGGAAACACCATATATTTT,CASSRQTYSGNTIYF
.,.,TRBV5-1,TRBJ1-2,TGCGCCAGCCGGACAGAGTTGAACTATGGCTACACCTTC,CASRTELNYGYTF
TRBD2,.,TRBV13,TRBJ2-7,TGTGCCAGCCGGCTAGCGGGGGGGGCCTACGAGCAGTACTTC,CASRLAGGAYEQYF
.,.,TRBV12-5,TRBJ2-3,TGTGCTAGTGGTTTGGTACGGGGCGGGATCACAGATACGCAGTATTTT,CASGLVRGGITDTQYF
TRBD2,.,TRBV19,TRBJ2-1,TGTGCCAGTAGTACCCCTCCCGGACTAGCGTCTTACAATGAGCAGTTCTTC,CASSTPPGLASYNEQFF
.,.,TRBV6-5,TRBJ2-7,TGTGCCAGCAGTTATGTCCAGGGAATGGTCTACGAGCAGTACTTC,CASSYVQGMVYEQYF
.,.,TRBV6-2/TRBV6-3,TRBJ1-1,TGTGCCAGCAGTTACTCGACTACTGAAGCTTTCTTT,CASSYSTTEAFF
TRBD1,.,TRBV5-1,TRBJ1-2,TGCGCCAGCAGCTTCGGGGACAGGGGTTATGGCTACACCTTC,CASSFGDRGYGYTF
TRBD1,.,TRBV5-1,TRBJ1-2,TGCGCCAGCAGTTGGGACAGCTATGGCTACACCTTC,CASSWDSYGYTF
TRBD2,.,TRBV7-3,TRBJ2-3,TGTGCCAGCAGCTCCCTCGGACTAGCGGGGGGGTCAGATACGCAGTATTTT,CASSSLGLAGGSDTQYF
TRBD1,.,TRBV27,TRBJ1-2,TGTGCCAGCAGTTTAAGACAGGGGGCACTCTATGGCTACACCTTC,CASSLRQGALYGYTF
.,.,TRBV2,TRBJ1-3,TGTGCCAGCAGTGACCAGGGGCCCCTATCTGGAAACACCATATATTTT,CASSDQGPLSGNTIYF
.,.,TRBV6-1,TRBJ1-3,TGTGCCAGCAGTGAATCGTCGCGATACACCATATATTTT,CASSESSRYTIYF
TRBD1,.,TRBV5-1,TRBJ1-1,TGCGCCAGCAGCTGGGGGGACAGAGGCACTGAAGCTTTCTTT,CASSWGDRGTEAFF